Reported below is one TCR beta chain. These data originate in a study of cytomegalovirus exposure and HLA in healthy donors. Across the whole study: Clustering assigned about 79% of the roughly 430 genotyped donors to the Caucasian-associated ancestry cluster.

The trim removed 7 bases at V and 3 bases at J, leaving 9 bases unmatched. Germline V CDR1 and CDR2: MNHEY, SVGAGI. The length of the CDR3 is 15 residues. Researchers ran the PCR with 60 Vbeta and 13 Jbeta primers. TCRdb keeps only in-frame clones here, not all; method: immunoSEQ multiplex PCR. This sample has about 200,000 clones, with approximately 70% found just once. The V gene is TRBV6-5, the J gene TRBJ2-1, with TRBD1 matching over 7 bases. This receptor was identified in a man aged 40-55 years in good health and CMV-seropositive. The source material was PBMCs. The CDR3 DNA is TGTGCCAGCACGACAGGGTCCAGGCGCTACAATGAGCAGTTCTTC. This translates into CASTTGSRRYNEQFF.